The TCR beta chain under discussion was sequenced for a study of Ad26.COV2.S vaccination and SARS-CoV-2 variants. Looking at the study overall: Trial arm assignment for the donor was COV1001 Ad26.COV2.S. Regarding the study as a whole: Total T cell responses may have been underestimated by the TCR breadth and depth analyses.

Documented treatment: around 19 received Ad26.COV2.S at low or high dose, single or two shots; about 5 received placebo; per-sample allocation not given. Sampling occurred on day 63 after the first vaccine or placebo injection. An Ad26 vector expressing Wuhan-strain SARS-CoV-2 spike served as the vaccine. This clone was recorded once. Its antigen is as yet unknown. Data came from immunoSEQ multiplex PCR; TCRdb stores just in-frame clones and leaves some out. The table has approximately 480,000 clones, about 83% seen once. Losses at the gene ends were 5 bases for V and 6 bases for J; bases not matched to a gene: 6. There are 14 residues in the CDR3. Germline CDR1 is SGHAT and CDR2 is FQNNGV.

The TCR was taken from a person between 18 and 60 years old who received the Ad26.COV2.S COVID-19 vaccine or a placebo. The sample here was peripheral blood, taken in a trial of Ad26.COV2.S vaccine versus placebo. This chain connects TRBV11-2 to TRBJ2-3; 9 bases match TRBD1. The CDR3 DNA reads TGTGCCAGCAGCCACGGGACAGGGCCGGATACGCAGTATTTT. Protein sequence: CASSHGTGPDTQYF.